A selection of T cell receptor beta chains follows, all from one sample in a study of Tregs in tolerant kidney transplant recipients. The method was immunoSEQ multiplex PCR; TCRdb's version includes in-frame clones alone and lacks a portion of them. The data show about 19,000 clones, roughly two thirds seen once. These receptors have no known antigen. Specimen: Tregs from blood cultured with allogeneic cells. The receptors derive from a human donor in good health. The CDR3 runs from the conserved cysteine through the conserved F or W. D genes are given only for firm matches. Rows may omit the clone size; those that give it use once, few, many or a size class.

clone_size d_call j_call cdr3_length v_call cdr3_aa cdr3_nt
- TRBD1 TRBJ1-1 13 TRBV29-1 CSVGDRGNTEAFF TGCAGCGTAGGAGACAGGGGGAACACTGAAGCTTTCTTT
few TRBD1 TRBJ1-4 16 TRBV7-9 CASSSNIRTGLGKLFF TGTGCCAGCAGCTCCAACATCCGGACAGGGTTAGGAAAACTGTTTTTT
- TRBD1 TRBJ1-3 20 TRBV18 CASSPRLGQHLTSSGNTIYF TGTGCCAGCTCACCAAGACTGGGACAGCACTTAACTAGCTCTGGAAACACCATATATTTT
medium-sized - TRBJ1-4 15 TRBV6-5 CASSYLVGGVEKLFF TGTGCCAGCAGTTATTTGGTCGGGGGCGTTGAAAAACTGTTTTTT
- TRBD1 TRBJ1-6 16 TRBV5-1 CASSLAWTGNRSPLHF TGCGCCAGCAGCTTGGCCTGGACAGGGAATCGTTCACCCCTCCACTTT
- - TRBJ1-2 12 TRBV5-1 CASSQDWRSRTF TGCGCCAGCAGCCAGGACTGGCGATCTCGTACCTTC
- - TRBJ1-5 16 TRBV7-9 CASSLGRQGHRQPQHF TGTGCCAGCAGCTTAGGGAGGCAGGGACATCGTCAGCCCCAGCATTTT
- TRBD2 TRBJ2-1 16 TRBV5-1 CASSLMLASGYNEQFF TGCGCCAGCAGCTTGATGTTGGCTAGCGGTTACAATGAGCAGTTCTTC
- - TRBJ2-7 14 TRBV5-4 CASSQGGFRYEQYF TGTGCCAGCAGCCAAGGGGGATTTAGGTACGAGCAGTACTTC
- - TRBJ1-4 15 TRBV9 CASSADQGIWEKLFF TGTGCCAGCAGCGCCGACCAGGGGATTTGGGAAAAACTGTTTTTT
- - TRBJ1-2 12 TRBV10-3 CATGAGGYGYTF TGTGCCACTGGGGCGGGGGGCTATGGCTACACCTTC
few - TRBJ2-2 13 TRBV14 CASSAYRAGELFF TGTGCCAGCAGCGCCTACAGGGCCGGGGAGCTGTTTTTT
- - TRBJ1-1 14 TRBV18 CASSAGVRNTEAFF TGTGCCAGCTCAGCCGGGGTTAGGAACACTGAAGCTTTCTTT
- TRBD1 TRBJ2-2 15 TRBV5-1 CASSSTGRYTGELFF TGCGCCAGCAGCTCGACAGGGCGGTACACCGGGGAGCTGTTTTTT
- - TRBJ2-2 14 TRBV5-6 CASSLPGGERELFF TGTGCCAGCAGCTTGCCCGGCGGTGAACGGGAGCTGTTTTTT
- - TRBJ2-7 13 TRBV15 CATSFRVGDEQYF TGTGCCACCAGCTTCCGAGTAGGGGACGAGCAGTACTTC
- - TRBJ2-7 14 TRBV6-5 CASSYSSVSYEQYF TGTGCCAGCAGTTACTCTTCAGTAAGCTACGAGCAGTACTTC
- - TRBJ2-7 14 TRBV15 CATSRDLQGTEQYF TGTGCCACCAGCAGAGATTTACAGGGAACCGAGCAGTACTTC
- - TRBJ1-4 16 TRBV19 CASRQGWRDGREKLFF TGTGCCAGTAGACAAGGATGGCGGGACGGAAGGGAAAAACTGTTTTTT
- - TRBJ2-6 20 TRBV18 CASSPSLGTRVSSGANVLTF TGTGCCAGCTCACCAAGCCTGGGGACAAGGGTCAGTTCTGGGGCCAACGTCCTGACTTTC
once TRBD1 TRBJ2-1 17 TRBV9 CASSERGPRSSYNEQFF TGTGCCAGCAGCGAGAGGGGGCCCAGGAGCTCCTACAATGAGCAGTTCTTC
- TRBD1 TRBJ1-5 15 TRBV27 CASSFDRGGNQPQHF TGTGCCAGCAGTTTCGACAGGGGAGGCAATCAGCCCCAGCATTTT
- - TRBJ2-7 13 TRBV11-3 CASSLDRLYEQYF TGTGCCAGCAGCTTAGATAGGTTGTACGAGCAGTACTTC
- TRBD1 TRBJ2-5 13 TRBV7-6 CASSQTGRETQYF TGTGCCAGCAGCCAGACAGGGAGAGAGACCCAGTACTTC
few - TRBJ2-1 12 TRBV27 CASSFPRNEQFF TGTGCCAGCAGTTTTCCAAGGAATGAGCAGTTCTTC
- - TRBJ2-5 14 TRBV19 CASSDGASGETQYF TGTGCCAGTAGTGACGGCGCGTCAGGCGAGACCCAGTACTTC
- - TRBJ1-2 14 TRBV6-5 CASSLGGGRRGYTF TGTGCCAGCAGTTTAGGGGGGGGGCGGCGTGGCTACACCTTC